Shown below are 22 T cell receptor beta chains from a single sample sequenced in a study of control samples from healthy donors and cancer patients (TCRdb year 2020). The library was built by means of the immunoSEQ multiplex PCR assay. TCRdb provides this immuneACCESS table in a form limited to in-frame rearrangements. Some clones are lacking; in checked studies, under half of them reflect an unresolved V gene, and why the rest are absent is not known. The sample profile shows under 150,000 clones; around 85% of them were found once. The ten largest clonotypes hold around 9% of the sample. The sample taken for sequencing was blood. These receptors originate from a woman in her twenties or thirties in good health.

The chain is built from TRBV28 and TRBJ1-4; no firm D call. Trimming removed 1 base from V and 8 bases from J, with 17 bases in between. Germline V gene data show CDR1 as MDHEN and CDR2 as SYDVKM. The CDR3 loop spans 16 amino acids. The CDR3 loop is CASSLSATGGNEKLFF. CDR3 in DNA: TGTGCCAGCAGTTTATCCGCAACGGGAGGAAACGAAAAACTGTTTTTT.

The chain joins TRBV19 to TRBJ1-5; D might be TRBD1 (5 bases). Trimming took off 6 bases at V and 4 bases at J, with 16 bases between the two ends. Per germline, CDR1 LNHDA and CDR2 SQIVND (reference sequence). CDR3 length equals 15 residues. The CDR3 protein is CASSPGGGWNQPQHF. CDR3 bases: TGTGCCAGTAGCCCGGGCGGGGGATGGAATCAGCCCCAGCATTTT.

This clone appeared a single time. The chain uses TRBV2 and TRBJ2-5; weak D call: TRBD2 (5 bases). This CDR3 is 13 amino acids long. Between the trimmed V and J ends, which lost 4 bases and 5 bases, there was a span of 11 bases. CDR1 and CDR2 (germline): SNHLY, FYNNEI. CDR3 sequence (DNA): TGTGCCAGCAGTGTAGCGCACTGGGAGACCCAGTACTTC. This codes for CASSVAHWETQYF.

This sequence joins TRBV6-1 and TRBJ1-1; weak D call: TRBD1 (6 bases). Germline V gene lookup returns CDR1 MNHNS and CDR2 SASEGT. The CDR3 consists of 14 residues. The ends were cut back, 3 bases at V and 3 bases at J, with 11 bases in the middle. The CDR3 nucleotides read TGTGCCAGCAGTGATCAACACAGGGACACTGAAGCTTTCTTT. This translates into CASSDQHRDTEAFF.

V and J are TRBV30 and TRBJ1-3, with D possibly being TRBD1 (5 bases). From germline, CDR1 is GTSNPN and CDR2 SVGIG (reference sequence). This CDR3 spans 12 amino acids. Trimming shortened V by 2 bases and J by 6 bases, and 8 bases separated the two germline ends. DNA of the CDR3: TGTGCCTGGAGTTGGGGGGAAAACACCATATATTTT. It specifies CAWSWGENTIYF.

This clone was seen a few times. The gene calls are TRBV7-3 and TRBJ2-1, with 7 bases matching TRBD2. The CDR3 spans 15 residues. Germline V gene sequence: CDR1 SGHTA, CDR2 FQGTGA. J gave up 10 bases and V 1 base, and 10 bases lay outside the gene matches. The CDR3 sequence: CASSLNGGGPGEQFF. The DNA for the CDR3 is TGTGCCAGCAGCTTAAATGGGGGAGGGCCAGGGGAGCAGTTCTTC.

V and J are TRBV28 and TRBJ1-1; D remains unclear. CDR1 and CDR2 (germline): MDHEN, SYDVKM. The CDR3 runs 12 residues. Trimming cost V 6 bases and J 11 bases, with 16 bases left between them. The CDR3 DNA sequence: TGTGCCAGCAGGGACGGAGGGAATGCGGCTTTCTTT. Its translation: CASRDGGNAAFF.

The gene calls are TRBV7-3 and TRBJ2-3; no definite D call. The CDR3 consists of 15 residues. Between the trimmed V and J ends, which lost 3 bases and 0 bases, there was a span of 10 bases. The germline CDR1 and CDR2 sequences are SGHTA and FQGTGA. CDR3 nucleotides: TGTGCCAGCAGCTTCGCAGCACTGAGCACAGATACGCAGTATTTT. Translating it yields CASSFAALSTDTQYF. The full variable domain, with the rest looked up from reference TRBV7-3 and TRBJ2-3, is GAGVSQTPSNKVTEKGKYVELRCDPISGHTALYWYRQSLGQGPEFLIYFQGTGAADDSGLPNDRFFAVRPEGSVSTLKIQRTERGDSAVYLCASSFAALSTDTQYFGPGTRLTVL.

The chain employs TRBV5-6 and TRBJ1-1, with TRBD1 identical over 9 bases. CDR3 length equals 13 residues. Germline V gives CDR1 SGHDT, CDR2 YYEEEE. With 2 bases clipped from V and 11 bases from J, the junction kept 7 bases outside the gene matches. CDR3 loop: CASSFEDRGEAFF. CDR3 nucleotides: TGTGCCAGCAGCTTTGAGGACAGGGGAGAGGCTTTCTTT.

In its sample, this clone was seen a few times. The rearrangement uses TRBV19 and TRBJ1-4, with D possibly matching TRBD1 (5 bases). CDR1 and CDR2 (germline): LNHDA, SQIVND (reference sequence). The CDR3 is made up of 14 amino acids. Deletions cut 3 bases from V and 7 bases from J, with 12 bases between. This chain's CDR3 is CASSIGQGAEKLFF. CDR3 bases: TGTGCCAGTAGTATCGGCCAGGGTGCTGAAAAACTGTTTTTT.

The J gene is TRBJ2-5, the V gene TRBV11-3, with D perhaps matching TRBD2 (5 bases). In germline, CDR1 is SGHNT, CDR2 YENEEA. V shed 1 base and J shed 4 bases, with 10 bases lying between them. The CDR3 is made up of 14 amino acids. CDR3 sequence: CASSLGPSSETQYF. The CDR3 DNA follows: TGTGCCAGCAGCTTAGGTCCTAGCTCAGAGACCCAGTACTTC.

This sequence joins TRBV5-1 and TRBJ1-6; D perhaps matches TRBD1 (5 bases). Germline loops: CDR1 SGHRS, CDR2 YFSETQ. Trimming took 4 bases from V and 10 from J, leaving 15 bases between them. The CDR3 extends over 14 amino acids. CDR3 sequence reads: CASSGGDLNSPLHF. Written as DNA, the CDR3 is TGCGCCAGCAGCGGGGGGGACCTCAACTCACCCCTCCACTTT.

This rearrangement joins TRBV3-1 (or the pseudogene TRBV3-2) to TRBJ2-5; no clear D. Germline CDR1 reads LGHDT; CDR2 reads YNNKEL (reference sequence). The CDR3 totals 11 residues. V shed 1 base and J shed 4 bases, with 1 base lying between them. The CDR3 DNA reads as TGTGCCAGCAGCCAAGGAGAGACCCAGTACTTC. It specifies CASSQGETQYF.

The chain carries TRBV6-5 and TRBJ1-3; TRBD1 agrees at 7 bases. CDR1 is MNHEY, CDR2 SVGAGI, per germline. The CDR3 runs 15 residues. With V trimmed by 6 bases and J by 0 bases, 5 bases remained unmatched. The CDR3 nucleotides read TGTGCCAGCAGCCTCGACAGGGTCTCTGGAAACACCATATATTTT. Its protein product is CASSLDRVSGNTIYF.

The rearrangement links TRBV11-2 to TRBJ2-2; D not certain. Germline CDR1 SGHAT, CDR2 FQNNGV. The CDR3 has 12 amino acids. V lost 3 bases and J 5 bases, leaving 4 bases between the germline ends. Written as DNA, the CDR3 is TGTGCCAGCAGCTTTTTGACCGGGGAGCTGTTTTTT. Protein sequence: CASSFLTGELFF.

J is TRBJ2-1 and V is TRBV12-3 or TRBV12-4, with TRBD2 identical over 8 bases. J gave up 8 bases and V 6 bases, and 6 bases lay outside the gene matches. The length of the CDR3 is 13 residues. The CDR3 DNA is TGTGCCAGCAGGACCCGGGAGGGCTATGAGCAGTTCTTC. Protein: CASRTREGYEQFF.

The rearrangement uses TRBV10-2 and TRBJ1-5; possible D gene TRBD1, 6 bases. The CDR3 has 15 amino acids. Germline-derived CDR1 and CDR2 are WSHSY and SAAADI. The germline V and J ends were trimmed by 8 bases and 3 bases, with 17 bases remaining between them. CDR3 sequence reads: CASSRDTTFNQPQHF. DNA of the CDR3: TGCGCCAGCTCCCGGGACACCACCTTCAATCAGCCCCAGCATTTT.

The chain has TRBV24-1 and TRBJ2-2; D might be TRBD1 or TRBD2, each matching 5 bases. Looked up from germline, CDR1 is KGHDR and CDR2 is SFDVKD. There are 15 residues in the CDR3. V was trimmed by 9 bases and J by 6 bases, leaving 19 bases between them. The CDR3 reads CATSDRGRLAGELFF. For the CDR3, the DNA is TGTGCCACCTCGGACCGGGGCCGATTGGCCGGGGAGCTGTTTTTT.

The chain carries TRBV5-1 and TRBJ2-1, with 7 positions matching TRBD2. CDR3 size: 17 residues. V lost 1 base and J lost 0; bases outside the gene matches: 7. Germline V CDR1 and CDR2: SGHRS, YFSETQ. The CDR3: CASSLSSGGSSYNEQFF. DNA for the CDR3: TGCGCCAGCAGCTTGTCCAGCGGCGGGAGCTCCTACAATGAGCAGTTCTTC.

The chain links TRBV12-5 to TRBJ2-2; D is possibly TRBD1 (5 bases). CDR1 LGHNT and CDR2 FRNRAP come from the germline V gene. Trimming left V 0 bases short and J 6 bases short, with 14 bases between. This CDR3 has 16 residues. The CDR3, as DNA: TGTGCTAGTGGTTTGGTGTTGGGCCAGGGTCCCGGGGAGCTGTTTTTT. This encodes CASGLVLGQGPGELFF.

The chain recombines TRBV5-5 with TRBJ1-4; D unresolved. Germline V lookup: CDR1 SGHKS, CDR2 YYEKEE (reference sequence). The V gene lost 0 bases and the J gene lost 8 bases, with 14 bases spanning the gap. The CDR3 spans 15 residues. Here the CDR3 DNA reads TGTGCCAGCAGCTTGGCCGCGGGAGTCCTCGAAAAACTGTTTTTT. Protein product: CASSLAAGVLEKLFF. The full variable domain, in which reference TRBV5-5 and TRBJ1-4 provide the parts outside the CDR3, is DAGVTQSPTHLIKTRGQQVTLRCSPISGHKSVSWYQQVLGQGPQFIFQYYEKEERGRGNFPDRFSARQFPNYSSELNVNALLLGDSALYLCASSLAAGVLEKLFFGSGTQLSVL.

This sequence joins TRBV20-1 and TRBJ2-7, with D possibly TRBD1 on 6 matching bases. V lost 4 bases and J lost 11, with 15 bases in between. The CDR3 is 11 residues long. Germline values: CDR1 DFQATT, CDR2 SNEGSKA (reference sequence). The CDR3 DNA reads as TGCAGTGCTACCACAGGGAGCCTGAAGTACTTC. Translation: CSATTGSLKYF.